One TCR beta chain is described in this entry. The antigen remains unidentified. The junction differs from germline at one of its ends, possibly a read error. A modified ARM-PCR protocol with three rounds of nested PCR amplified TCRbeta. Via MiXCR, TCRdb re-called the multiplex PCR reads, giving one row per CDR3 protein. The top ten clones hold 45% of a sample with approximately 68,000 distinct CDR3 sequences, about 77% of them seen once. Germline CDR1 is MDHEN and CDR2 is SYDVKM. This CDR3 is built from 13 residues. No cell sorting was done before RNA was extracted from the tissue. This non-tumor lung sample came from over 3 cm beyond the tumor edge. Donors were chemotherapy-naive, newly diagnosed lung cancer surgical patients in China, August–late 2014. This sample stems from a study of tumor and adjacent non-tumor tissue in lung cancer. Background on the study: Patients comprised about a dozen adenocarcinoma, 2 squamous cell carcinoma and 1 small cell lung cancer.

Study observations and caveats: Higher tumor TCR diversity was associated with shorter survival. Significantly higher TCR diversity was found in tumor than normal lung.

This TCR was sampled from a man between 60 and 75 years old with non-small cell lung cancer. Sequencing input: distant non-tumor lung tissue. The chain employs TRBV28 and TRBJ2-3, with D uncertain. The CDR3 spells CANSPLVRDKQYF. Written as DNA, the CDR3 is TGTGCCAACAGTCCGTTAGTACGAGATAAGCAGTATTTT.